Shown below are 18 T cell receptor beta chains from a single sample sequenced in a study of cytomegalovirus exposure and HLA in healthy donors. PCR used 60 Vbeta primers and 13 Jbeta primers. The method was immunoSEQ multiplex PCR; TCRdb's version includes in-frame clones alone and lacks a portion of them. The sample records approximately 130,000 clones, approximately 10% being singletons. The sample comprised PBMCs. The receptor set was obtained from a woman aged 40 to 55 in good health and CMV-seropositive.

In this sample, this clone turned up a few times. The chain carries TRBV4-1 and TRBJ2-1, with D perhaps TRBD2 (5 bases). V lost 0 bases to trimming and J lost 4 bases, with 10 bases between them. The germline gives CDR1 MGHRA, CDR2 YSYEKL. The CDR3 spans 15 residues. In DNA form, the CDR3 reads TGCGCCAGCAGCCAAGATCGGGGTATTTACAATGAGCAGTTCTTC. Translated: CASSQDRGIYNEQFF.

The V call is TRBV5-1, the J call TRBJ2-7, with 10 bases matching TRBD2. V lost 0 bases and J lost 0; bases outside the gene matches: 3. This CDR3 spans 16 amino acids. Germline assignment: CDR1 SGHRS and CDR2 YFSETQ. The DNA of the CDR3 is TGCGCCAGCAGCTTGGACTCTAGCGGGAGCTCCTACGAGCAGTACTTC. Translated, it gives CASSLDSSGSSYEQYF.

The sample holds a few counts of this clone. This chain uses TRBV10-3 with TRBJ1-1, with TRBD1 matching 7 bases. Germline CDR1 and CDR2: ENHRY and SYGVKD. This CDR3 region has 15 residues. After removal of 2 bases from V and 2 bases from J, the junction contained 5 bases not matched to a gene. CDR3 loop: CAISEDRDANTEAFF. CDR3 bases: TGTGCCATCAGTGAGGACAGGGACGCAAACACTGAAGCTTTCTTT.

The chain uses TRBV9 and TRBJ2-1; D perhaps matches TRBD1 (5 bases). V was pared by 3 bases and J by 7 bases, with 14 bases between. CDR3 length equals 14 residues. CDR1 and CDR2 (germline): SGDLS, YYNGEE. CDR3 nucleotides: TGTGCCAGCAGCGCTGGGCCTACAGGAAATGAGCAGTTCTTC. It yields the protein CASSAGPTGNEQFF.

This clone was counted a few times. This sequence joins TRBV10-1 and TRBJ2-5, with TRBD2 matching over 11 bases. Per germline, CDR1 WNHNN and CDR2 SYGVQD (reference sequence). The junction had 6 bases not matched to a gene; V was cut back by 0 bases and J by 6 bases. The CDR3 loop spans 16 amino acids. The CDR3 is CASSESTSGGIQTQYF. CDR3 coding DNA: TGCGCCAGCAGTGAGTCTACTAGCGGGGGCATCCAGACCCAGTACTTC.

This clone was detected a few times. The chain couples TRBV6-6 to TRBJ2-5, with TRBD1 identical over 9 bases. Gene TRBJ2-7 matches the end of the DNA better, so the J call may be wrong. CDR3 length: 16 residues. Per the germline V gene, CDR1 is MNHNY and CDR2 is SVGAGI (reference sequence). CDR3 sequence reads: CASSYQGTGSWSEQYF. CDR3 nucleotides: TGTGCCAGCAGTTACCAGGGGACAGGGAGTTGGTCCGAGCAGTACTTC.

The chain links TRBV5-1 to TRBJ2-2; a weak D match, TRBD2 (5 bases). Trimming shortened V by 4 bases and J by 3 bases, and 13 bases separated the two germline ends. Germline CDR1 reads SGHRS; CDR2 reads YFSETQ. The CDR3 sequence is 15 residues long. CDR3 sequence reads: CASSPSVGDTGELFF. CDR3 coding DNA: TGCGCCAGCAGCCCATCCGTGGGAGACACCGGGGAGCTGTTTTTT.

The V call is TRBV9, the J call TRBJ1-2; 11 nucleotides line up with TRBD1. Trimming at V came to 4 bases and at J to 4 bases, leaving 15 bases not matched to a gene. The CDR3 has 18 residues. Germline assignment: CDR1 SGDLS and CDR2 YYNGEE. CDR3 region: CASSPTGTGGVYGYGYTF. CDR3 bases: TGTGCCAGCAGCCCGACCGGGACAGGGGGTGTCTATGGCTATGGCTACACCTTC.

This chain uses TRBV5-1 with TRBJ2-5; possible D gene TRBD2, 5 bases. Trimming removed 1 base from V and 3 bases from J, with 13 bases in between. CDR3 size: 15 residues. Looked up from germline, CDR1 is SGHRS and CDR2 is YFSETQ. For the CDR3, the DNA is TGCGCCAGCAGCTTGTTCCCGCGGGCAGAAGAGACCCAGTACTTC. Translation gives CASSLFPRAEETQYF.

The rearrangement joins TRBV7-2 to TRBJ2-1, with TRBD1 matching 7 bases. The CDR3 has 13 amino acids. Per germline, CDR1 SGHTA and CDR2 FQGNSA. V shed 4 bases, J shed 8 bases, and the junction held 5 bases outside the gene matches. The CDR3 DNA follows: TGTGCCAGCAGCTCACAGGGGTGGGATGAGCAGTTCTTC. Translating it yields CASSSQGWDEQFF. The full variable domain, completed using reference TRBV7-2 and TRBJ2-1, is GAGVSQSPSNKVTEKGKDVELRCDPISGHTALYWYRQSLGQGLEFLIYFQGNSAPDKSGLPSDRFSAERTGGSVSTLTIQRTQQEDSAVYLCASSSQGWDEQFFGPGTRLTVL.

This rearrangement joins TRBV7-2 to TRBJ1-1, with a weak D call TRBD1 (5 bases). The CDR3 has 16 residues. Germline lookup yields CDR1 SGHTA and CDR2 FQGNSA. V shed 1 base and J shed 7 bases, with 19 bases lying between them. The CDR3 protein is CASSLVGAGVGLEAFF. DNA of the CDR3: TGTGCCAGCAGCTTAGTTGGGGCGGGAGTAGGGCTTGAAGCTTTCTTT.

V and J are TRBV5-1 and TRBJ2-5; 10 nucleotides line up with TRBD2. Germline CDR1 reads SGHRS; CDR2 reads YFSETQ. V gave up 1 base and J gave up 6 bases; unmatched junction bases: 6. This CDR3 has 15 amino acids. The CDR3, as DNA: TGCGCCAGCAGCTTGAGCGGGGGGGAGGCCAAGACCCAGTACTTC. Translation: CASSLSGGEAKTQYF.

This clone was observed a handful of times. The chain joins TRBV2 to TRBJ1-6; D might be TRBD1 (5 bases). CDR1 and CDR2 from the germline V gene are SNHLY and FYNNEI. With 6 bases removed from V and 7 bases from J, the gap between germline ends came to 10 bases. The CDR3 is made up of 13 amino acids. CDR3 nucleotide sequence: TGTGCCAGCAGAGGGCAGGGAAATTCACCCCTCCACTTT. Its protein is CASRGQGNSPLHF.

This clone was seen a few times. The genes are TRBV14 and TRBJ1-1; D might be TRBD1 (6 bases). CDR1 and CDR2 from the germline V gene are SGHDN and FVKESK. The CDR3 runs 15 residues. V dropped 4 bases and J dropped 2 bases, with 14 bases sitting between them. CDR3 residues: CASSPLWGGNTEAFF. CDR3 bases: TGTGCCAGCAGCCCTTTGTGGGGGGGCAACACTGAAGCTTTCTTT.

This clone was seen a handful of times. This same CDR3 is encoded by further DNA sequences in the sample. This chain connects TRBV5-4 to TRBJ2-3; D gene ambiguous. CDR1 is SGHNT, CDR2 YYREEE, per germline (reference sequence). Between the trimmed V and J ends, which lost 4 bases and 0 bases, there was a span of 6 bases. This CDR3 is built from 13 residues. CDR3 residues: CASSTTSTDTQYF. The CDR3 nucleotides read TGTGCCAGCAGCACGACTAGCACAGATACGCAGTATTTT.

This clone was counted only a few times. The CDR3 sequence: CASSSPNRGPGYTF. DNA for the CDR3: TGCGCCAGCAGCTCGCCTAACAGGGGTCCCGGCTACACCTTC. The chain uses TRBV5-1 and TRBJ1-2, with 7 bases matching TRBD1. The CDR3 has 14 amino acids. The V gene end was trimmed by 3 bases and the J gene end by 8 bases; junction bases not matched to a gene: 10. Germline CDR1 is SGHRS and CDR2 is YFSETQ. The entire variable domain, with the rest obtained from reference TRBV5-1 and TRBJ1-2, is as follows: KAGVTQTPRYLIKTRGQQVTLSCSPISGHRSVSWYQQTPGQGLQFLFEYFSETQRNKGNFPGRFSGRQFSNSRSEMNVSTLELGDSALYLCASSSPNRGPGYTFGSGTRLTVV.

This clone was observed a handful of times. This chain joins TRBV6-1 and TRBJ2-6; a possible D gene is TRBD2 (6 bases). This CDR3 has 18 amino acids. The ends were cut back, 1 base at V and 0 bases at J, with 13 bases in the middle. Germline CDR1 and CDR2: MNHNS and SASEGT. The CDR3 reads CASSEGIGGSSGANVLTF. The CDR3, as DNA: TGTGCCAGCAGTGAAGGGATTGGGGGGAGCTCTGGGGCCAACGTCCTGACTTTC.

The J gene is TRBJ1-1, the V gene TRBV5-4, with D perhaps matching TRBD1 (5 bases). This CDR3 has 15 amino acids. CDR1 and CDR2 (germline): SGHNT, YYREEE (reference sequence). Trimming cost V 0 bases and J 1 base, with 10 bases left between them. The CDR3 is CASSLAWQGNTEAFF. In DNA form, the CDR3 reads TGTGCCAGCAGCTTGGCCTGGCAGGGGAACACTGAAGCTTTCTTT.